The rows below give T cell receptor beta chains drawn from one sample of a study of blood T cell repertoires in COVID-19. Profiling relied on immunoSEQ multiplex PCR, and the TCRdb table lists in-frame clones only, not all of them. The table records approximately 240,000 clones, roughly 84% of them present only once. Sample: peripheral blood. All receptors come from a woman aged 60 to 75 who had recovered from COVID-19. The CDR3 runs from the conserved cysteine through the conserved F or W. The D gene is left open where the match is weak. Expanded clones get a size class; other rows say once, few or many, or leave the size out.

>TRBD1|TRBJ1-5|-|TRBV7-8
TGTGCCAGCAGCGCCAGAGACCGGGACAGGGGTCTTATCCATAGCAATCAGCCCCAGCATTTT
CASSARDRDRGLIHSNQPQHF
>TRBD2|TRBJ2-1|-|TRBV4-3
TGCGCCAGCAGCCATACCTTGGGAGGGACTCTTTATGGTGAGCAGTTCTTC
CASSHTLGGTLYGEQFF
>-|TRBJ2-7|once|TRBV23-1
TGCGCCAGCAGTCAAGGAGTGGGGGGGCCATACGAGCAGTACTTC
CASSQGVGGPYEQYF
>TRBD1|TRBJ1-2|-|TRBV10-3
TGTGCCATCAGTGATCCGCGGGACAGGGGTGGATCGAACTATGGCTACACCTTC
CAISDPRDRGGSNYGYTF
>TRBD2|TRBJ2-3|-|TRBV2
TGTGCCAGCAGTGGAAGGACTAGCGGAATTACAGATACGCAGTATTTT
CASSGRTSGITDTQYF
>-|TRBJ1-4|-|TRBV3-1/TRBV3-2
TGTGCCAGCAGCCAAGGGAGTTCAACTAATGAAAAACTGTTTTTT
CASSQGSSTNEKLFF
>TRBD1|TRBJ1-2|-|TRBV7-3
TGTGCCAGCAGCTTGGGCGGGGGACAGGGGTATGGCTACACCTTC
CASSLGGGQGYGYTF
>TRBD1|TRBJ1-2|-|TRBV5-1
TGCGCCAGCAGCTTGTTGACAGGGCAACTCTATGGCTACACCTTC
CASSLLTGQLYGYTF
>TRBD1|TRBJ1-2|-|TRBV5-4
TGTGCCAGCAGCTCAACAGGGACAGCCTATGGCTACACCTTC
CASSSTGTAYGYTF
>-|TRBJ1-2|once|TRBV9
TGTGCCAGCAGCTCCCGACGGACTTCTAACTATGGCTACACCTTC
CASSSRRTSNYGYTF
>-|TRBJ2-5|once|TRBV7-3
TGTGCCAGCAGCTTAGGTCATACGGGGACCCAGTACTTC
CASSLGHTGTQYF
>TRBD2|TRBJ2-3|-|TRBV7-8
TGTGCCAGCAGCTTAGGAGGTAGCGGGGGTACAGATACGCAGTATTTT
CASSLGGSGGTDTQYF
>TRBD2|TRBJ2-1|-|TRBV4-1
TGCGCCAGCACCCCCGCCGGGCTAGCGGGGGCTCAAAGCTCCTACAATGAGCAGTTCTTC
CASTPAGLAGAQSSYNEQFF
>TRBD2|TRBJ2-7|-|TRBV6-6
TGTGCCAGCAGTTACCAGCGGGACTCCTACGAGCAGTACTTC
CASSYQRDSYEQYF
>-|TRBJ1-6|-|TRBV6-2/TRBV6-3
TGTGCCAGCAGTTACCCCGGACAGTCGAATTCACCCCTCCACTTT
CASSYPGQSNSPLHF
>-|TRBJ1-6|-|TRBV7-2
TGTGCCAGCAGCACAGGGTACTCACCCCTCCACTTT
CASSTGYSPLHF
>-|TRBJ1-6|-|TRBV5-4
TGTGCCAGCAGCTCACAGGGACGTGGTTATAATTCACCCCTCCACTTT
CASSSQGRGYNSPLHF
>TRBD2|TRBJ2-5|-|TRBV30
TGTGCCTGGAGTGGACTAGCGGGGGAGACCCAGTACTTC
CAWSGLAGETQYF
>TRBD1|TRBJ1-1|-|TRBV23-1
TGCGCCAGCAGACCAGGACAGGGGGCTACTGAAGCTTTCTTT
CASRPGQGATEAFF
>TRBD2|TRBJ2-3|-|TRBV24-1
TGTGCCACCAGTGATTCCCGACTAGCGGGGGGGGCAGATACGCAGTATTTT
CATSDSRLAGGADTQYF
>TRBD2|TRBJ2-3|-|TRBV9
TGTGCCAGCAGCGTAGGGGCTAGCGGGGCAAACACAGATACGCAGTATTTT
CASSVGASGANTDTQYF
>-|TRBJ1-1|once|TRBV7-8
TGTGCCAGCAGCTTAGGTCCCGCTGAAGCTTTCTTT
CASSLGPAEAFF
>TRBD1|TRBJ1-2|-|TRBV6-1
TGTGCCAGCAGTGAACGGACAGGGCACTATGGCTACACCTTC
CASSERTGHYGYTF
>-|TRBJ1-5|-|TRBV7-9
TGTGCCAGCAGCTCCCGAAGCGATCAGCCCCAGCATTTT
CASSSRSDQPQHF
>-|TRBJ2-7|-|TRBV10-1
TGCGCCACCAGGGGAGGGGACGGGCCGCAGTACTTC
CATRGGDGPQYF
>TRBD1|TRBJ2-7|-|TRBV6-6
TGTGCCAGCAGGGGGGACAGCCCCAGGAGCTCCTACGAGCAGTACTTC
CASRGDSPRSSYEQYF
>-|TRBJ2-3|-|TRBV27
TGTGCCAGCAGTTCCCAGAGCACAGATACGCAGTATTTT
CASSSQSTDTQYF
>-|TRBJ2-2|-|TRBV5-4
TGTGCCAGCAGCCGGGACGGGGGGAACACCGGGGAGCTGTTTTTT
CASSRDGGNTGELFF
>-|TRBJ2-5|-|TRBV20-1
TGCAGTGCTAGAGTGAGGGAGACCCAGTACTTC
CSARVRETQYF
>-|TRBJ2-7|-|TRBV4-1
TGCGCCAGCAGCCAAGGTCCCAGGCCCTACGAGCAGTACTTC
CASSQGPRPYEQYF
>TRBD1|TRBJ2-6|once|TRBV29-1
TGCAGCGTGGTTGACAGGGGTGGGGCCAACGTCCTGACTTTC
CSVVDRGGANVLTF
>-|TRBJ2-4|few|TRBV7-9
TGTGCCAGCAGCTTAATCCGGGCCAAAAACATTCAGTACTTC
CASSLIRAKNIQYF
>TRBD1|TRBJ2-7|-|TRBV7-9
TGTGCCAGCAGCTTCCCTCCGACAGGGATGGTCTACGAGCAGTACTTC
CASSFPPTGMVYEQYF
>-|TRBJ2-7|-|TRBV27
TGTGCCAGCAGTTTATCGTCCAGGGGGGACACCGAGCAGTACTTC
CASSLSSRGDTEQYF
>TRBD1|TRBJ2-2|-|TRBV10-3
TGTGCCATCAGTGAGTCGGGGACAGTGAACACCGGGGAGCTGTTTTTT
CAISESGTVNTGELFF
>-|TRBJ2-3|-|TRBV24-1
TGTGCCACCTGGGGCAGGGTTACAGATACGCAGTATTTT
CATWGRVTDTQYF